This T cell receptor beta chain is from a study of blood T cell repertoires in COVID-19 (dated by TCRdb to the early 2020s). Context from the whole study: Collaborator samples came from the United States, Italy and Spain and covered acute and convalescent phases of COVID-19. Where HLA class I and class II types were available, the types were taken from metadata supplied by the sample provider, not from assay-based typing. A freely available public database, intended as a resource for researchers studying the immune response to SARS-CoV-2, is where the repertoires were released. A de-identified subject ID, COVID-19 status, age in years and sex were almost always included in the sample metadata. The samples were drawn from two sources: the first 160 participants of the ongoing ImmuneRACE study, and 1,000 to 1,500 subjects contributed by 6 global collaborators. The prospective study material was composed of cDNA or gDNA derived from T cells, B-cell-depleted T cells, or PBMCs. Subjects who had been exposed to COVID-19, were actively infected with it, or had recovered from it provided the deeply sampled blood TCRbeta repertoires that made up the dataset.

CDR1 SGHVS and CDR2 FNYEAQ are derived from the germline V gene. V loses 5 bases, J loses 0 bases, and the germline ends lie 19 bases apart. There are 17 amino acids in the CDR3, from cysteine to phenylalanine inclusive. Of all the DNA, just the CDR3 is kept, 51 bases in frame from base 1. In the prospective study, participants were about 18 to 90 years old, resided in 24 geographic areas of the United States, and were enrolled through a virtual design. In the prospective study, participants were assigned to cohorts based on the clinical history participants reported in a screening survey and a study questionnaire. Recovered participants in ImmuneRACE Cohort 3 were defined as having two consecutive negative NP/OP PCR tests, clearance from a healthcare professional, or resolution of symptoms. Each participant in the prospective study had whole blood, serum and a nasopharyngeal or oropharyngeal swab collected by mobile phlebotomists. Prospective study participants could optionally give additional blood draws and questionnaires over a roughly two-month period. Prospective study blood samples were shipped either frozen or at room temperature before DNA extraction.

General conclusions and limits of the study: The amount of clinical and demographic metadata varied by source and participant and was provided uncurated.

With regard to this clone: Its antigen remains unidentified. Per-base qualities were not stored, and no clone one base away is much larger.

TCRbeta CDR3 regions were amplified from genomic DNA by means of the immunoSEQ Assay, a bias-controlled multiplex PCR. Concerning the study's data processing: The number of nucleated cells in each sample was estimated from the amplification of reference gene primers within the assay. To quantify the absolute abundance of each unique TCRbeta CDR3 rearrangement, sequence reads were collapsed and filtered. For each sample, productive Simpson clonality was calculated as the square root of Simpson's diversity index across productive rearrangements. Drawn from immuneACCESS, this table holds only the in-frame rearrangements with V and J called that TCRdb kept. Clones are partly lost; checked studies trace under half to an unresolved V gene and leave the rest unexplained. That table is the source of V, J and clone size, and D and trimming were worked out from the DNA. Within this sample are roughly 450,000 clones, with less than 95% of them counted one time only. More than 0.55% of the sample belongs to the ten largest clones.

This clonotype was sampled from a man between 18 and 29 years old who had recovered from COVID-19. The sequenced sample was PBMCs or T cells enriched from blood (not recorded which). This chain joins TRBV7-6 to TRBJ1-1; the D gene is perhaps TRBD1, on 6 matching bases. The CDR3 protein is CASSATRGATMNTEAFF. The DNA sequence is given as TGTGCCAGCAGCGCCACCCGGGGGGCTACCATGAACACTGAAGCTTTCTTT.